The rows below give T cell receptor beta chains drawn from one sample of a study of spatial heterogeneity in lung cancer. Via MiXCR, TCRdb re-called the 5' RACE reads, giving one row per CDR3 protein. The table includes about 36,000 distinct CDR3 sequences, roughly 8% detected once. The source was PBMCs, collected at follow-up. Every receptor here comes from a male donor with early-stage non-small cell lung cancer. CDR3s include the opening cysteine and the closing phenylalanine or tryptophan. A D gene is named only where the DNA matches it firmly. Size is stated for part of the rows, as once, few or many counts, or as a class when the clone is expanded.

D gene: NA; J gene: TRBJ2-2; clone size: many; V gene: TRBV27; CDR3 DNA: TGTGCCAGCAGTTTAACCCCCCAAGGGACCGGGGAGCTGTTTTTT; CDR3 protein: CASSLTPQGTGELFF
D gene: TRBD2; J gene: TRBJ2-1; clone size: NA; V gene: TRBV7-2; CDR3 DNA: TGTGCCAGCAGCGTAACTGGCCGGACTAGCGGTGAGAATGAGCAGTTCTTC; CDR3 protein: CASSVTGRTSGENEQFF
D gene: NA; J gene: TRBJ1-1; clone size: many; V gene: TRBV20-1; CDR3 DNA: TGCAGTGCTAGCCTCCAGGGTGTGGCCACTGAAGCTTTCTTT; CDR3 protein: CSASLQGVATEAFF
D gene: TRBD1; J gene: TRBJ2-5; clone size: NA; V gene: TRBV9; CDR3 DNA: TGTGCCAGCAGCGTAGCTACGAGGACAGGCATGCAAGAGACCCAGTACTTC; CDR3 protein: CASSVATRTGMQETQYF
D gene: NA; J gene: TRBJ2-7; clone size: many; V gene: TRBV11-1; CDR3 DNA: TGTGCCAGCAGCTTAGCGGACGGCTGGCGCGAGCAGTACTTC; CDR3 protein: CASSLADGWREQYF
D gene: NA; J gene: TRBJ2-5; clone size: many; V gene: TRBV7-6; CDR3 DNA: TGTGCCAGCAGCTCCATTCCTTATACCGAGACCCAGTACTTC; CDR3 protein: CASSSIPYTETQYF
D gene: NA; J gene: TRBJ1-2; clone size: many; V gene: TRBV6-1; CDR3 DNA: TGTGCCAGCAGTGAAGGAGGACTTTACGGCTATGGCTACACCTTC; CDR3 protein: CASSEGGLYGYGYTF
D gene: TRBD1; J gene: TRBJ2-6; clone size: many; V gene: TRBV28; CDR3 DNA: TGTGCCAGCAGTCGACGACAGGGGCGTTCTTCTGGGGCCAACGTCCTGACTTTC; CDR3 protein: CASSRRQGRSSGANVLTF
D gene: NA; J gene: TRBJ2-7; clone size: many; V gene: TRBV5-1; CDR3 DNA: TGCGCCAGCAGCTTCGAACACCTCTACGAGCAGTACTTC; CDR3 protein: CASSFEHLYEQYF
D gene: TRBD1; J gene: TRBJ2-7; clone size: NA; V gene: TRBV20-1; CDR3 DNA: TGCAGTGCTAGGCCCGGGACAGGGATCAACGAGCAGTACTTC; CDR3 protein: CSARPGTGINEQYF
D gene: NA; J gene: TRBJ2-5; clone size: many; V gene: TRBV7-2; CDR3 DNA: TGTGCCAGCAGCTTAATCACGGAGGGGACCCAGTACTTC; CDR3 protein: CASSLITEGTQYF
D gene: NA; J gene: TRBJ1-1; clone size: many; V gene: TRBV4-1; CDR3 DNA: TGCGCCAGCAGCCCCTCTGCAGGAGGGAAGGAATTTAAGGCGGCTTTCTTT; CDR3 protein: CASSPSAGGKEFKAAFF